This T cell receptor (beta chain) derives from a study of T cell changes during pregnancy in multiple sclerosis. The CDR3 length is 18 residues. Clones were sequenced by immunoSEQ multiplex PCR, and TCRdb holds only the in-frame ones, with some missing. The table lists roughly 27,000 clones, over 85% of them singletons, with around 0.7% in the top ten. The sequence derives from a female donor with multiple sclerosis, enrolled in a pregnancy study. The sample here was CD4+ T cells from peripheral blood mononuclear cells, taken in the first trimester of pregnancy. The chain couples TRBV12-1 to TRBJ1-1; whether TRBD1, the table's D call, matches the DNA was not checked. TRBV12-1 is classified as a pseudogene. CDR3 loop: CASSSPAGAGQWNTEAFF. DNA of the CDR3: TGTGCCAGCAGCTCCCCTGCAGGGGCAGGGCAATGGAACACTGAAGCTTTCTTT.